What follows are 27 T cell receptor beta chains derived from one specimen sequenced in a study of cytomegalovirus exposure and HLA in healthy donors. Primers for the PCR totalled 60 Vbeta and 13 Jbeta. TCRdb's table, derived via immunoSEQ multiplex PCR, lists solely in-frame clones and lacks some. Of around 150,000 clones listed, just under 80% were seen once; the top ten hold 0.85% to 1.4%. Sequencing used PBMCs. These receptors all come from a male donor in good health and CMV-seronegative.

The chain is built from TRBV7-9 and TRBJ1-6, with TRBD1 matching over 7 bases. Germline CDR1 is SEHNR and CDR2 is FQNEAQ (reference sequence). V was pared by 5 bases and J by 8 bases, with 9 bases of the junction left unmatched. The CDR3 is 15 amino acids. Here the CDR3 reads CASSRFDRADSPLHF. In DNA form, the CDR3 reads TGTGCCAGCAGCAGATTCGACAGGGCGGATTCACCCCTCCACTTT.

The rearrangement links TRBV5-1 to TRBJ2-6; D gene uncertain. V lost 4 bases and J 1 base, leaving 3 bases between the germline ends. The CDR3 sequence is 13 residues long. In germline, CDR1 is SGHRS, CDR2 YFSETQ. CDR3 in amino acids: CASSTSGANVLTF. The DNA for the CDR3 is TGCGCCAGCAGCACATCTGGGGCCAACGTCCTGACTTTC.

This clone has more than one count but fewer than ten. For the CDR3, the DNA is TGCGCCAGCAGCCATTACCCCCGGGACAGGGATAGTGATGGCTACACCTTC. It codes for CASSHYPRDRDSDGYTF. The chain couples TRBV4-3 to TRBJ1-2, with 9 bases matching TRBD1. CDR1 and CDR2 from the germline V gene are LGHNA and YSLEER. The V segment lost 3 bases and the J segment 6 bases; nucleotides outside the gene matches: 14. The CDR3 has 17 residues.

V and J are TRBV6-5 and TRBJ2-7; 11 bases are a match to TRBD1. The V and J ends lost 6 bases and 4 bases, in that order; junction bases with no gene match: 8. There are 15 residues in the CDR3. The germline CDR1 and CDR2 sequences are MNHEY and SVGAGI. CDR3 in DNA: TGTGCCAGCAGCCCGGGACAGGGGGGGATTTACGAGCAGTACTTC. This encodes CASSPGQGGIYEQYF.

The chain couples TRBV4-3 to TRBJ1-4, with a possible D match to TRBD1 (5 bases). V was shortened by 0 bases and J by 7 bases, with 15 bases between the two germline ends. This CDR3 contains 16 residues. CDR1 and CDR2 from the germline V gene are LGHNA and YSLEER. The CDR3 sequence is CASSQEMGGSSEKLFF. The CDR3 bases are TGCGCCAGCAGCCAAGAAATGGGGGGGTCGAGTGAAAAACTGTTTTTT.

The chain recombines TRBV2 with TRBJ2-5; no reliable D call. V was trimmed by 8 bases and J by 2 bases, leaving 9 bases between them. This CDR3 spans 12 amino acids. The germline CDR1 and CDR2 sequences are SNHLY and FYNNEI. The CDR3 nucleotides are TGTGCCAGCGATGCGGCGCAAGAGACCCAGTACTTC. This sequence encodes CASDAAQETQYF. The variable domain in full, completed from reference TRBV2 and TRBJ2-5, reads EPEVTQTPSHQVTQMGQEVILRCVPISNHLYFYWYRQILGQKVEFLVSFYNNEISEKSEIFDDQFSVERPDGSNFTLKIRSTKLEDSAMYFCASDAAQETQYFGPGTRLLVL.

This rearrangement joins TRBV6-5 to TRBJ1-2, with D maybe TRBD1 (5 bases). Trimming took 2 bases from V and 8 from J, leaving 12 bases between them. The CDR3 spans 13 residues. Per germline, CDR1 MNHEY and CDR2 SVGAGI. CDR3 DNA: TGTGCCAGCAGTTACGGCCGGGGGAGGGGCTACACCTTC. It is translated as CASSYGRGRGYTF.

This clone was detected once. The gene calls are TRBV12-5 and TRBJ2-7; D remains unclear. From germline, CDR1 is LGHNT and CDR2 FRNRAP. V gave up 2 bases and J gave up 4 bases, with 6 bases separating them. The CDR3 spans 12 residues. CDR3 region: CASGLSQYEQYF. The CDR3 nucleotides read TGTGCTAGTGGTTTGTCCCAATACGAGCAGTACTTC.

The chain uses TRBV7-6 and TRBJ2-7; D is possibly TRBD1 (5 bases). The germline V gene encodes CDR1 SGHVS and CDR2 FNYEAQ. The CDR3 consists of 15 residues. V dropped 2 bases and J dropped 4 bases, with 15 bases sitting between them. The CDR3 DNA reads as TGTGCCAGCAGCTTACAACCCGGGCAGGGTTACGAGCAGTACTTC. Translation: CASSLQPGQGYEQYF. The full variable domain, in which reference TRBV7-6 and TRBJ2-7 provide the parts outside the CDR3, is GAGVSQSPRYKVTKRGQDVALRCDPISGHVSLYWYRQALGQGPEFLTYFNYEAQQDKSGLPNDRFSAERPEGSISTLTIQRTEQRDSAMYRCASSLQPGQGYEQYFGPGTRLTVT.

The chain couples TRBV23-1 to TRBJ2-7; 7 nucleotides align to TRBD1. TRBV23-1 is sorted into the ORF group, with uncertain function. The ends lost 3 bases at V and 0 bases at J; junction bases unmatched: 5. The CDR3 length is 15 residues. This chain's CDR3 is CASSHSGTVSYEQYF. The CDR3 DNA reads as TGCGCCAGCAGTCATTCCGGGACAGTCTCCTACGAGCAGTACTTC.

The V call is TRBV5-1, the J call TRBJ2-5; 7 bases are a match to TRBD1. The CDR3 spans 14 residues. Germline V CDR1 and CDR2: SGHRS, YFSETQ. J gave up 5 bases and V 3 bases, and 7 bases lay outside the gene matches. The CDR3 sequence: CASSSRGGRETQYF. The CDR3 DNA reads TGCGCCAGCAGCTCCAGAGGGGGCAGGGAGACCCAGTACTTC.

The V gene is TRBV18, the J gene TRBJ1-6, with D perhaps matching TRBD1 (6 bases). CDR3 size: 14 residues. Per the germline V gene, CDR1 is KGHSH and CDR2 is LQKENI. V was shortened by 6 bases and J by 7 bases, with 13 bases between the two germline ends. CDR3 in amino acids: CASSRSGDNSPLHF. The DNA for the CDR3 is TGTGCCAGCTCCCGATCAGGGGACAATTCACCCCTCCACTTT.

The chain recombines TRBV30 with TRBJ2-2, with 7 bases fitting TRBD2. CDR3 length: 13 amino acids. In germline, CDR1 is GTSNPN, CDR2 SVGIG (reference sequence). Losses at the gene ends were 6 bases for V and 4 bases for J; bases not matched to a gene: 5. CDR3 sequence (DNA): TGTGCCTGCACTACGGGAGGCACCGGGGAGCTGTTTTTT. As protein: CACTTGGTGELFF.

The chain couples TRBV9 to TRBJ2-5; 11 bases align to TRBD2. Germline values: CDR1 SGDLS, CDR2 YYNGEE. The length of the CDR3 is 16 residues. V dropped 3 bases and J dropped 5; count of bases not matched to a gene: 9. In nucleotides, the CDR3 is TGTGCCAGCAGCGCGATTAGCGGGGGGGCCGGGGAGACCCAGTACTTC. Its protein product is CASSAISGGAGETQYF.

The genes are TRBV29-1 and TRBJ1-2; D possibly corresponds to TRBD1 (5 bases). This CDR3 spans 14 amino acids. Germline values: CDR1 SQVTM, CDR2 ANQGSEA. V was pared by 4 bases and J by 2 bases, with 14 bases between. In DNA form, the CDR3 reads TGCAGCGTTGTTGCTCAGGGTTTAAACTATGGCTACACCTTC. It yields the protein CSVVAQGLNYGYTF.

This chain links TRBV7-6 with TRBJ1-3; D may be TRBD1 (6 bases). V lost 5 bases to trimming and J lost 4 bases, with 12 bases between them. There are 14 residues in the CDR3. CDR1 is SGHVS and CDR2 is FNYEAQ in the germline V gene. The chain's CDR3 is CASSPSGQGNTIYF. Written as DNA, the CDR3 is TGTGCCAGCAGCCCAAGTGGACAGGGAAACACCATATATTTT.

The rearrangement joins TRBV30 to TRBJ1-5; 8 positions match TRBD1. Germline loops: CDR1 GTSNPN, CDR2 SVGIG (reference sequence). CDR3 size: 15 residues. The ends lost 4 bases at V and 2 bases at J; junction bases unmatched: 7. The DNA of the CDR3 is TGTGCCTGGAACCAGGGGGCGCCGGGCAATCAGCCCCAGCATTTT. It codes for CAWNQGAPGNQPQHF.

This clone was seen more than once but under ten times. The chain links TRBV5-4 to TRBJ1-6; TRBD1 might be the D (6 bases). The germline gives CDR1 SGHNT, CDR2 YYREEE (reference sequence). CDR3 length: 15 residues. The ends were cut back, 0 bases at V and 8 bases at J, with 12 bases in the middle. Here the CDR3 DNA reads TGTGCCAGCAGCTTGGCGGCGCCAGGGGATTCACCCCTCCACTTT. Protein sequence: CASSLAAPGDSPLHF.

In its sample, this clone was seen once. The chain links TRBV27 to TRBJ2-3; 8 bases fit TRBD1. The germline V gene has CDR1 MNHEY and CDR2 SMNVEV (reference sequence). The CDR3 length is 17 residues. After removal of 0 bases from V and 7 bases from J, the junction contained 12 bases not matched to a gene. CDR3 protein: CASSLSAGAGGRNTQYF. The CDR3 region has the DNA TGTGCCAGCAGTTTATCCGCCGGGGCAGGGGGCAGGAATACGCAGTATTTT.

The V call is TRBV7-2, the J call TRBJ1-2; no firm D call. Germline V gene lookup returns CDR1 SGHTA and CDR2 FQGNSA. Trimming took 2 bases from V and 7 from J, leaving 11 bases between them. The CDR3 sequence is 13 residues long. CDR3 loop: CASSLWQTGGYTF. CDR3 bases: TGTGCCAGCAGCTTATGGCAGACTGGTGGCTACACCTTC.

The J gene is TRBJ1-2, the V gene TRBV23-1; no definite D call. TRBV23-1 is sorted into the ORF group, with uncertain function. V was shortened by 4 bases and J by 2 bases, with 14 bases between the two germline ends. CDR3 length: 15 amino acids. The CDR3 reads CASSLPGIRNYGYTF. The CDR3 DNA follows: TGCGCCAGCAGTCTACCGGGAATTAGGAACTATGGCTACACCTTC.

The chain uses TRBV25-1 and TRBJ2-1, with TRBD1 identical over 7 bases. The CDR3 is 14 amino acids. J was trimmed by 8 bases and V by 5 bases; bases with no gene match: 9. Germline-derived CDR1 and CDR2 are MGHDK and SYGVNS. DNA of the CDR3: TGTGCCAGCAGTCTCCGGGACAGCCACCATGAGCAGTTCTTC. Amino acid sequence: CASSLRDSHHEQFF.

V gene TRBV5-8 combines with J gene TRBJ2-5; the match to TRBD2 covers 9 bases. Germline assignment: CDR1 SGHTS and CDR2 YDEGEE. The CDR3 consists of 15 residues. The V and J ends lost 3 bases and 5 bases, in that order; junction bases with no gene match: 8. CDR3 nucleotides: TGTGCCAGCAGCTCGGATCTTAGCGGGGGTGAGACCCAGTACTTC. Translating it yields CASSSDLSGGETQYF.

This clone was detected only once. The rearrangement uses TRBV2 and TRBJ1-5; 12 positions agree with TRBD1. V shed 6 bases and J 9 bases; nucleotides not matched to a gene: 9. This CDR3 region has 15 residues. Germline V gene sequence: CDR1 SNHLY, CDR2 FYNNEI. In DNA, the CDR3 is TGTGCCAGCAGCGGGACAGGGGGCGGGATGGGGCCCCAGCATTTT. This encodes CASSGTGGGMGPQHF.

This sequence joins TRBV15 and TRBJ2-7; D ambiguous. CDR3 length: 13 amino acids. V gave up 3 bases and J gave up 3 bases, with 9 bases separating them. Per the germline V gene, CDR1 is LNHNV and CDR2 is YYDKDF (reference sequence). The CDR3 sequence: CATSSPRSYEQYF. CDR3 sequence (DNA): TGTGCCACCAGCAGCCCACGGAGCTACGAGCAGTACTTC. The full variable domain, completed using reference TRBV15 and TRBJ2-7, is DAMVIQNPRYQVTQFGKPVTLSCSQTLNHNVMYWYQQKSSQAPKLLFHYYDKDFNNEADTPDNFQSRRPNTSFCFLDIRSPGLGDTAMYLCATSSPRSYEQYFGPGTRLTVT.

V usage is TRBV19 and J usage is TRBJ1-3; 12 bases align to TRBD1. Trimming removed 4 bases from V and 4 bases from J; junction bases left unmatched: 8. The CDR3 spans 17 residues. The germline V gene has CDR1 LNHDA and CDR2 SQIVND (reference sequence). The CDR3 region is CASSTPPGQGAGNTIYF. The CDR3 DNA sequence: TGTGCCAGTAGTACCCCCCCGGGACAGGGGGCCGGAAACACCATATATTTT.

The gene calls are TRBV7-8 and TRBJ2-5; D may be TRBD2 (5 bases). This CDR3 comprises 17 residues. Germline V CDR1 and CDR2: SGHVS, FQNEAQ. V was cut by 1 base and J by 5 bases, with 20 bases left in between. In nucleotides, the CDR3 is TGTGCCAGCAGCTTAGAGGGTGCTAGCCCAATCCGGGAGACCCAGTACTTC. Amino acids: CASSLEGASPIRETQYF.